The present entry profiles one T cell receptor beta chain with its context. Each patient came to thyroid surgery without any prior treatment (of any kind). The data originate from a study of metastatic and nonmetastatic thyroid tumors. TCRdb used MiXCR to call clones anew from the PCR reads. The table records some 7,900 clones, about a quarter of them present only once. This TCR derives from a female donor with papillary thyroid cancer or a benign thyroid nodule (not recorded which). Some clones in this sample may be carry-over from other donors' samples. Sequencing was performed on adjacent normal tissue.

The CDR3, as DNA: TGTGCCAGCAGCGTAGCCCCGGGACAGTCCTACAATGAGCAGTTCTTC. It encodes CASSVAPGQSYNEQFF. The chain employs TRBV9 and TRBJ2-1; 7 bases line up with TRBD1. The germline CDR1 and CDR2 sequences are SGDLS and YYNGEE. J gave up 1 base and V 0 bases, and 4 bases lay outside the gene matches. The CDR3 runs 16 residues.